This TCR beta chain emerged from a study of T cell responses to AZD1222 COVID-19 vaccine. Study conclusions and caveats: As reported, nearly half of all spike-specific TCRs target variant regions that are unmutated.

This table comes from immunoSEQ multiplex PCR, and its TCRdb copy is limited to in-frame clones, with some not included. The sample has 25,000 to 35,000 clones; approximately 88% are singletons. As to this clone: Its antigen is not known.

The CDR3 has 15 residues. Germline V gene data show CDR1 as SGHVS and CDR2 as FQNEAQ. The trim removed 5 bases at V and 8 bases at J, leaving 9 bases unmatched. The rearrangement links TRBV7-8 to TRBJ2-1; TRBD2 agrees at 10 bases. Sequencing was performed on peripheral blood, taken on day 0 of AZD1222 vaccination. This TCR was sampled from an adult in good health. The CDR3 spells CASSPQLAGWDEQFF. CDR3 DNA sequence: TGTGCCAGCAGCCCCCAACTAGCGGGATGGGATGAGCAGTTCTTC.